This T cell receptor (beta chain) was identified during a study of blood T cell repertoires in COVID-19. Data came from immunoSEQ multiplex PCR; TCRdb stores just in-frame clones and leaves some out. The data show over 130,000 clones, approximately 90% seen once. The CDR3 contains 14 residues. V was cut by 2 bases and J by 2 bases, with 8 bases left in between. Germline assignment: CDR1 MNHNS and CDR2 SASEGT. This rearrangement joins TRBV6-1 to TRBJ2-3; TRBD2 might be the D (7 bases). This TCR derives from a woman of 80 years or more with acute or convalescent COVID-19. The source material was peripheral blood. The CDR3 DNA is TGTGCCAGCAGTGAACGGGGGGCCACAGATACGCAGTATTTT. Its protein is CASSERGATDTQYF.